The clone carrying this T cell receptor (beta chain) was seen a handful of times. The CDR3 covers 13 residues. Per germline, CDR1 DFQATT and CDR2 SNEGSKA (reference sequence). Trimming removed 3 bases at V and 4 bases at J, with 12 bases between. The data were obtained in a study of human T cells and chemical hapten exposure. MiXCR was run by TCRdb on the RACE reads, yielding one entry per CDR3 protein. This table holds around 120,000 distinct CDR3 sequences, approximately 13% found once. Time point defined: pre-sensitization, week 0. The treatment: therapeutic diphenylcyclopropenone sensitization with weekly scalp DPC.

The sequenced sample was whole blood, obtained in connection with sensitization to the hapten diphenylcyclopropenone (DPC). This chain connects TRBV20-1 to TRBJ1-2; D remains unclear. This receptor was identified in a woman aged 18-30 years with alopecia areata. Some clones in this sample may be carry-over from other donors' samples. As DNA, the CDR3 is TGCAGTGCTAGTCATCGTAGGTTCTATGGCTACACCTTC. It yields the protein CSASHRRFYGYTF.